These 16 T cell receptor beta chains came from one sample sequenced in a study of shared clonotypes between healthy human individuals. The repertoire was sequenced with immunoSEQ multiplex PCR; TCRdb's copy has only in-frame clones and lacks some. The table records about 2.4 million clones, approximately 94% of them present only once. The specimen sequenced was naive CD4+ T cells sorted from blood. Specified subset: CD45RA+ positively selected. Receptor source: a man younger than 30 in good health.

The rearrangement links TRBV5-6 to TRBJ1-6, with 9 bases matching TRBD1. Looked up from germline, CDR1 is SGHDT and CDR2 is YYEEEE. The junction had 6 bases not matched to a gene; V was cut back by 3 bases and J by 5 bases. This CDR3 spans 16 amino acids. The CDR3 region is CASSSGTGKNNSPLHF. CDR3 sequence (DNA): TGTGCCAGCAGCTCGGGGACAGGGAAGAATAATTCACCCCTCCACTTT. Full variable domain (remainder filled in from reference TRBV5-6 and TRBJ1-6): DAGVTQSPTHLIKTRGQQVTLRCSPKSGHDTVSWYQQALGQGPQFIFQYYEEEERQRGNFPDRFSGHQFPNYSSELNVNALLLGDSALYLCASSSGTGKNNSPLHFGNGTRLTVT.

This chain joins TRBV25-1 and TRBJ2-3, with 8 nucleotides matching TRBD2. This CDR3 is 14 amino acids long. With V trimmed by 3 bases and J by 3 bases, 2 bases remained unmatched. The germline CDR1 and CDR2 sequences are MGHDK and SYGVNS. The CDR3 region is CASSDRGRTDTQYF. The CDR3, as DNA: TGTGCCAGCAGTGACCGCGGGAGGACAGATACGCAGTATTTT.

The V and J genes are TRBV7-2 and TRBJ2-6, with unresolved D. The CDR3 is 14 amino acids. Germline assignment: CDR1 SGHTA and CDR2 FQGNSA. The germline V and J ends were trimmed by 8 bases and 0 bases, with 8 bases remaining between them. CDR3 sequence reads: CASGQNSGANVLTF. CDR3 coding DNA: TGTGCCAGCGGCCAAAACTCTGGGGCCAACGTCCTGACTTTC.

The rearrangement joins TRBV19 to TRBJ2-7; 7 nucleotides align to TRBD1. The CDR3 is made up of 14 amino acids. Germline loops: CDR1 LNHDA, CDR2 SQIVND (reference sequence). After removal of 4 bases from V and 6 bases from J, the junction contained 9 bases not matched to a gene. CDR3 sequence: CASSKGQPPSEQYF. CDR3 nucleotides: TGTGCCAGTAGTAAGGGACAGCCCCCTTCCGAGCAGTACTTC.

The chain is built from TRBV18 and TRBJ2-6; 9 bases are shared with TRBD1. The CDR3 length is 17 residues. Germline CDR1 KGHSH, CDR2 LQKENI. Trimming at V came to 0 bases and at J to 0 bases, leaving 0 bases not matched to a gene. CDR3 coding DNA: TGTGCCAGCTCACCACCGACAGGGGGCTCTGGGGCCAACGTCCTGACTTTC. Amino acid sequence: CASSPPTGGSGANVLTF.

This clone has just a few counts. This sequence joins TRBV30 and TRBJ1-2; a possible D gene is TRBD1 (6 bases). The CDR3 covers 16 residues. Germline V gene sequence: CDR1 GTSNPN, CDR2 SVGIG (reference sequence). V was shortened by 0 bases and J by 2 bases, with 16 bases between the two germline ends. CDR3 loop: CAWSVGGAGPNYGYTF. The CDR3 DNA reads as TGTGCCTGGAGTGTAGGGGGGGCAGGGCCAAACTATGGCTACACCTTC.

This clone is a singleton in its sample. The chain recombines TRBV10-2 with TRBJ2-7; 7 bases are shared with TRBD1. CDR1 and CDR2 (germline): WSHSY, SAAADI. The CDR3 sequence is 15 residues long. J gave up 9 bases and V 2 bases, and 13 bases lay outside the gene matches. CDR3 protein: CASSEPARGLQGQYF. As DNA, the CDR3 is TGCGCCAGCAGTGAGCCGGCTAGGGGGCTCCAGGGGCAGTACTTC.

Comment on this clone: One end of the junction does not line up with germline, which may come from a read error. This chain joins TRBV11-2 and TRBJ2-6; the D gene is possibly TRBD1 (6 bases). CDR1 and CDR2 from the germline V gene are SGHAT and FQNNGV. This CDR3 comprises 14 residues. The CDR3 loop reads CASSLAPDRPLLAF. In DNA, the CDR3 is TGTGCCAGCAGCTTAGCCCCTGACAGGCCCCTTCTGGCTTTC.

This clone was seen only a few times. The chain combines TRBV6-5 with TRBJ2-1; tentatively, D is TRBD2 (6 bases). Trimming removed 2 bases from V and 9 bases from J, with 14 bases in between. The CDR3 runs 14 residues. CDR1 and CDR2 (germline): MNHEY, SVGAGI. CDR3 sequence: CASSYTVGGTEQFF. In nucleotides, the CDR3 is TGTGCCAGCAGTTACACGGTTGGGGGGACTGAGCAGTTCTTC.

As regards this clone: Distinct nucleotide sequences in the sample also encode this CDR3. V is TRBV11-2 and J is TRBJ2-7; the D is unclear. V was pared by 1 base and J by 2 bases, with 9 bases between. This CDR3 region has 14 residues. In germline, CDR1 is SGHAT, CDR2 FQNNGV. The CDR3 reads CASSLGRGAYEQYF. CDR3 in DNA: TGTGCCAGCAGCTTAGGACGCGGAGCCTACGAGCAGTACTTC.

The rearrangement links TRBV10-3 to TRBJ1-3; TRBD1 matches at 7 bases. Germline CDR1 and CDR2: ENHRY and SYGVKD. Trimming cost V 5 bases and J 2 bases; bases outside gene matches: 6. CDR3 length: 15 residues. CDR3 coding DNA: TGTGCCATCAGTTCGGGACAGATAACTGGAAACACCATATATTTT. Protein: CAISSGQITGNTIYF.

V usage is TRBV7-9 and J usage is TRBJ2-5; weak D call: TRBD2 (6 bases). The CDR3 spans 14 residues. The germline gives CDR1 SEHNR, CDR2 FQNEAQ (reference sequence). V was clipped by 5 bases and J by 5 bases, with 15 bases between them. In DNA form, the CDR3 reads TGTGCCAGCAGCCGCCCCGGGGGTCAGGAGACCCAGTACTTC. It translates to CASSRPGGQETQYF.

The chain recombines TRBV11-2 with TRBJ2-7, with D tentatively TRBD1 (5 bases). V dropped 4 bases and J dropped 0 bases, with 19 bases sitting between them. CDR1 and CDR2 from the germline V gene are SGHAT and FQNNGV. The CDR3 runs 17 residues. The CDR3 DNA reads TGTGCCAGCAGCTCCCGGACCAAAACGACAGTCTCCTACGAGCAGTACTTC. Amino acid sequence: CASSSRTKTTVSYEQYF.

In regard to this clone: Other DNA sequences from this sample encode an identical CDR3 as well. CDR3 amino acids: CASSPLGGGKNIQYF. The CDR3, as DNA: TGTGCCAGTAGTCCCTTGGGGGGGGGCAAAAACATTCAGTACTTC. J is TRBJ2-4 and V is TRBV19; 7 bases align to TRBD2. Germline V CDR1 and CDR2: LNHDA, SQIVND (reference sequence). CDR3 length equals 15 residues. With 5 bases clipped from V and 3 bases from J, the junction kept 7 bases outside the gene matches.

This sequence joins TRBV6-1 and TRBJ1-5, with a possible D match to TRBD1 (6 bases). The CDR3 totals 20 residues. CDR1 is MNHNS and CDR2 is SASEGT in the germline V gene. Trimming left V 0 bases short and J 2 bases short, with 23 bases between. The CDR3, as DNA: TGTGCCAGCAGTGAAGCGCCGTGGGGGCGCAAGGTAGATGGCAATCAGCCCCAGCATTTT. Encoded protein: CASSEAPWGRKVDGNQPQHF.

The chain employs TRBV5-4 and TRBJ2-5; TRBD2 aligns across 8 bases. This CDR3 has 14 residues. CDR1 and CDR2 from the germline V gene are SGHNT and YYREEE (reference sequence). After removal of 4 bases from V and 0 bases from J, the junction contained 2 bases not matched to a gene. The CDR3 DNA reads TGTGCCAGCAGCCCGGGAGGGAACCAAGAGACCCAGTACTTC. Translation: CASSPGGNQETQYF.